Listed below are T cell receptor beta chains from one sample, sequenced in a study of cytomegalovirus exposure and HLA in healthy donors. Produced via immunoSEQ multiplex PCR; TCRdb's table is partial and in-frame only. This sample yields approximately 260,000 clones, of which around 90% are seen a single time; roughly 1.5% belongs to the top ten. Material: PBMCs. These receptors were taken from a girl aged 2 to 9 in good health and CMV-seronegative. Each CDR3 is given with its conserved first and last residue.

>TRBJ1-1|TRBV6-6
CASSYTQTVTGTEAFF
>TRBJ2-1|TRBV5-1
CASSLTSGRDGEQFF
>TRBJ2-1|TRBV4-2
CASSPQPTTSGSYNEQFF
>TRBJ2-5|TRBV5-1
CASSLQGGGSETQYF
>TRBJ2-7|TRBV7-8
CASSLGASYEQYF
>TRBJ1-1|TRBV27
CASSWLSAGKAPNTEAFF
>TRBJ1-1|TRBV27
CASSRDRNTEAFF
>TRBJ2-1|TRBV11-2
CASSLEAGGRNEQFF
>NA|TRBV30
CAWSPGQDYEQYF
>TRBJ2-3|TRBV5-1
CASSLAVRGDTQYF
>TRBJ1-2|TRBV29-1
CSVEVGGYGYTF
>TRBJ2-7|TRBV10-3
CAISFKGIPYEQYF
>TRBJ1-1|TRBV7-8
CASSLLPRGLESNTEAFF
>TRBJ1-2|TRBV28
CASSPDSLGGYTF
>TRBJ2-1|TRBV27
CASSSSGRRNNEQFF
>TRBJ2-3|TRBV4-1
CASTGEYTDTQYF
>TRBJ1-1|TRBV5-6
CASSLRGYTEAFF
>TRBJ1-4|TRBV5-1
CASSLTGDREKLFF
>TRBJ1-6|TRBV29-1
CSVRTGIDSPLHF
>TRBJ2-2|TRBV9
CASSVGGDYTGELFF
>TRBJ1-6|TRBV25-1
CASTADRGVNSPLHF
>TRBJ1-2|TRBV30
CAWKVQGSGGAYGYTF
>TRBJ1-1|TRBV5-6
CASSLGTGGKFTEAFF
>TRBJ2-2|TRBV5-4
CASRGQGHTGELFF
>TRBJ2-7|TRBV14
CASMGTGAREQYF
>TRBJ1-2|TRBV30
CAWEGQGFYGYTF
>TRBJ2-3|TRBV2
CASRQGSTDTQYF
>TRBJ2-7|TRBV5-1
CASSSSQGIGEQYF
>TRBJ2-1|TRBV11-2
CASSYPLSEQFF
>TRBJ2-2|TRBV21-1
CARKKAGPLDGELFF
>TRBJ1-1|TRBV5-1
CASSLEGTGGMFDTEAFF
>TRBJ1-2|TRBV4-1
CASSQDAGDYGYTF
>TRBJ1-1|TRBV28
CASSSGGVGSTEAFF
>TRBJ2-7|TRBV5-4
CASSFGQGPSWGYEQYF
>TRBJ2-3|TRBV5-4
CAGGNSVPDTQYF
>TRBJ1-4|TRBV7-9
CASSLQGNEKLFF
>TRBJ2-7|TRBV19
CASSPAMWGTGAASTEQYF
>TRBJ1-1|TRBV6-1
CASGMRGWNTEAFF
>TRBJ2-5|TRBV5-6
CASSSSSGRPQETQYF
>TRBJ1-2|TRBV28
CASSRGGYTF
>TRBJ1-1|TRBV6-6
CASSYASGGRSTEAFF
>TRBJ1-1|TRBV7-9
CSSGQVNTEAFF
>TRBJ2-2|TRBV19
CASSILGGSGELFF
>TRBJ1-5|TRBV6-1
CASRGQGGNQPQHF
>TRBJ1-3|TRBV6-1
CASIRGASGNTIYF
>TRBJ1-5|TRBV19
CASRVWWHRPRTGFRAGLNQPQHF
>TRBJ2-7|TRBV7-9
CASSSGYYDEQYF
>TRBJ2-5|TRBV11-2
CASSSGAGETQYF
>TRBJ2-2|TRBV6-1
CASSEATSGGANTGELFF
>TRBJ2-3|TRBV5-4
CASRREADTQYF
>TRBJ1-6|TRBV7-2
CASSFVGVSPLHF
>TRBJ1-3|TRBV19
CASSILQGNTIYF
>TRBJ1-4|TRBV5-1
CASSLWGRQGREKLFF
>TRBJ1-1|TRBV5-1
CASSPEQGAGTEAFF